The T cell receptor (beta chain) under discussion was sequenced for a study of cytomegalovirus exposure and HLA in healthy donors (dated by TCRdb to the late 2010s). Regarding the research as a whole: According to an earlier analysis of several hundred of the donors, some 170 million T cells yielded 120 million or so unique TCR beta sequences and around 280 Gb of sequence data. The study aimed to test whether cataloging public T cell receptors could reveal signatures of past pathogen exposure. Besides the first cohort of 500 to 700 subjects, a separate validation cohort made up of roughly 120 different subjects was used. HLA typing covered class I and class II loci at four-digit resolution. Genome-wide SNP genotypes for about three fifths of the roughly 670 donors were used in a later genetic analysis, which treated that subset as a discovery cohort. The study combined high-throughput TCR immunosequencing, statistical association of individual TCRs with disease status, and machine learning to predict cytomegalovirus infection status. The T cell repertoires of around 730 subjects were profiled by immunosequencing and related to cytomegalovirus serostatus. Donor age, sex, ethnicity and CMV serostatus were compiled alongside the repertoire data. About five DR-DQ haplotypes were treated as single units for association and clustering because of strong linkage in the cohort. The number of typed donors differed by locus: 629-630 for A, B, C, DRB1 and DQB1; approximately 520 for DQA1; approximately 600 for DPA1; and some 470 for DPB1. An earlier analysis of approximately 580 of the donors used high-throughput TCR beta sequencing to judge whether each TCR beta V gene segment behaved as functional or pseudogenic. Every repertoire in the discovery cohort had been generated on one and the same sequencing platform. In a later analysis, previously published TCR beta repertoires from 670 or so donors were re-analyzed and high-resolution HLA genotyping was added so that TCR occurrence patterns could be studied. Among a few hundred genotyped donors of the cohort, an average of about 240,000 unique TCR beta nucleotide sequences were sequenced per donor, roughly a sixth of them non-productive. Among the roughly 430 genotyped donors, about 83% belonged to the genetic ancestry cluster associated with self-reported Caucasian donors. Rather than using new phenotypic data, the later analysis identified candidate immune exposures from TCR beta sequences and from how often those sequences occurred across donors. An early release covering more than 500 HLA-typed donors comprised about 300 gigabases of sequencing data and approximately 80 million unique TCR sequences. Broader findings and caveats from the paper: Linkage disequilibrium might explain the correlated functional status among segregating V segments, but an unknown experimental factor could not be ruled out. HLA typing was unavailable for some donors at each locus, so association tests used only the typed subset. Across donors, most TCR sequences were observed very rarely, whereas some public TCRs were present in many individuals. In a later analysis, most CMV-associated TCR beta chains were found to appear HLA-restricted, with HLA associations seemingly driven largely by CMV exposure. This cohort had only TCR beta chains sequenced, and the lack of alpha or paired-chain data limited which features could be detected. Specific HLA alleles were associated with about 17,000 TCR beta sequences at a false discovery rate of 0.05 in a later analysis. When HLA alleles, especially DR and DQ, strongly co-occurred, attributing TCR associations to individual alleles was difficult. A later analysis reported that several top co-occurrence clusters appeared linked to parvovirus B19, influenza, CMV and Epstein-Barr virus. CMV serostatus was the only immune exposure information available for the cohort. Roughly uniform sequencing depth across donors was assumed in presence/absence analyses, although this assumption may not hold. A further reported finding was that TCR beta sequences accurately predicted the HLA-A and HLA-B alleles for most subjects in the first cohort. In both the original and validation cohorts, the classifier was reported to diagnose cytomegalovirus status with high specificity and sensitivity. Three of the identified cytomegalovirus-associated TCR beta chains were confirmed in vitro to be specific for cytomegalovirus antigens. Compared with equally common non-associated chains, HLA-associated TCR beta chains in a later analysis were more clonally expanded and had lower generation probabilities. In a later analysis, TCR association rates were found to vary across HLA loci, with the most associated TCRs seen for DRB1 alleles and the fewest for HLA-C alleles. In a later genetic analysis, fewer N-insertions in productive TCRs were reported among donors in an Asian-associated ancestry cluster than the roughly 700-donor mean. According to the authors, the approach could potentially be generalized to other disease states and immunological phenotypes. In the study, roughly 160 TCR beta chains were listed as associated with cytomegalovirus. A later genetic analysis associated a missense DCLRE1C variant with V-gene and J-gene trimming of TCR beta chains, and an independent cohort replicated the association. The earlier analysis of approximately 590 of the donors excluded roughly 17 rarely observed V segments, including chromosome 9 orphons, because counts were too low. An earlier analysis of around 500 of the donors showed that most TCR beta V segments appeared in productive rearrangements either about 87% or about 30% of the time, which broadly matched IMGT annotations. A group of highly shared sequence variants was considered likely to be a technical artifact of the sequencing pipeline.

The sample holds a few counts of this clone. No cognate antigen has been identified for it. Base qualities are not at hand, and no much larger clone is one base apart. The method was the immunoSEQ multiplex PCR assay. The multiplex PCR relied on a mix of 60 forward primers for TCR Vbeta segments and 13 reverse primers for TCR Jbeta segments. Amplification of the CDR3 region of rearranged TCR beta genes was performed with a multiplex PCR assay on genomic DNA. On the Illumina HiSeq System, the amplified TCR beta libraries were sequenced as 87-base-pair reads. In the paper's pipeline: A later analysis tallied 75 million to 85 million unique TCR beta chains across the approximately 670 repertoires, and about 12 million of those chains were shared by two or more donors. Raw reads were error-corrected and collapsed into unique sequences by a nearest-neighbor algorithm in which closely related sequences were merged to remove PCR and sequencing errors. CDR3 sequences were aligned to IMGT reference sequences to assign V, D and J gene segments. For a sequence to be retained, a match of at least six nucleotides was required to both a V gene segment and a J gene segment. Rearrangements were called productive when the CDR3 lacked stop codons and stayed in frame with V and J; all others were non-productive. Following IMGT convention, CDR3 was defined as the stretch from the second conserved V-encoded cysteine to the conserved J-encoded phenylalanine. Sequences without an unambiguous match to a single V gene segment were excluded from the earlier analysis of about 600 of the donors. In an earlier analysis of approximately 590 of the donors, V segments were called functional above 56.7% productive rearrangements and were called segregating when the between-donor standard deviation exceeded 5%. A statistical classification framework was built for diagnosing cytomegalovirus status from the catalog of TCR beta chain sequences. In a later analysis, V and J genes were assigned by comparing TCR nucleotide sequences against IMGT/GENE-DB human TR gene sequences. In a later analysis, CDR3 sequences and most-parsimonious VDJ recombination scenarios were assigned using the TCRdist pipeline. In a later analysis, every TCR beta chain was defined by the combination of its CDR3 amino acid sequence and its V-gene family, and reads without a unique V-gene family were dropped. As a way to deal with suspected cross-contamination and a sequencing artifact, a later analysis dropped more than 500 nucleotide sequences that were highly shared and had low generation probability. For each public chain, a later analysis derived a clonal expansion index from normalized ranks of inferred template counts within each repertoire. In a later analysis, generation probabilities were computed using a VDJ recombination model fitted to out-of-frame rearrangements, and the results were checked against IGoR. A later analysis scored TCR-TCR, TCR-HLA and TCR-CMV co-occurrence with hypergeometric tests, applying a repertoire-size bias correction to TCR pairs. False discovery rates were estimated in a later analysis by permuting HLA or CMV assignments 20 times. In a later analysis, co-occurring TCRs were grouped with DBSCAN, and TCRdist sequence similarity was added when clustering was performed within HLA-allele-positive subsets. Repertoires with fewer than 30,000 or more than 120,000 public chains, plus five repertoires with anomalous nucleotide sharing, were excluded from co-occurrence clustering. What TCRdb holds here is the immuneACCESS table cut down to in-frame rearrangements. Part of the clones is not present; checked against another copy, under half of the missing clones reflect an unresolved V gene, and the others are unexplained. The D gene and trimming were derived from the DNA, and the V and J assignments and clone size from that table. This sample has about 78,000 clones in its table, and around 70% of those were observed once. 11% of the sample goes to the ten largest clones.

In total, around 600 healthy bone marrow donors made up the cohort. At the time of sampling, all cohort members were nominally healthy, though unrecorded immune exposures were likely present. The donor tested CMV seropositive and was one of the 289 seropositive cohort members. A peripheral blood sample was collected from each donor, and TCR beta sequencing was performed on peripheral blood mononuclear cells. Genomic DNA was extracted from the blood cell samples with the Qiagen DNeasy Blood Extraction Kit. Sequencing used PBMCs. The receptor's source is a woman aged 40 to 50 in good health and CMV-seropositive.

The DNA sequence follows: TGTGCCAGCAGCGACTCAGGGCTAGCTAACTATGGCTACACCTTC. It is translated as CASSDSGLANYGYTF. The V and J segments used are TRBV11-2 and TRBJ1-2; the D region possibly corresponds to TRBD1 (5 bases align). The CDR3 sequence holds 15 residues, the cysteine and phenylalanine included. This entry keeps only the CDR3 DNA: 45 bases, framed from base 1. V sheds 5 bases and J sheds 0 bases, leaving 13 bases between their ends. The germline V gene yields SGHAT for CDR1 and FQNNGV for CDR2.